These T cell receptor beta chains were read from a single sample in a study of Graves' ophthalmopathy and Graves' hyperthyroidism. TCRdb recomputed calls from the multiplex PCR reads with MiXCR, one row per CDR3 protein. This sample has hundreds of thousands of distinct CDR3 sequences, with 22% found just once. Sequenced: peripheral blood. All receptors derive from a woman aged 18 to 35 with stable Graves' hyperthyroidism. Some clones in this sample may be carry-over from other donors' samples. The CDR3 runs from the conserved cysteine through the conserved F or W. D genes are given only for firm matches. The listing skips clone size in some rows; elsewhere it reads once, few, many or a size class.

cdr3_nt: TGTGCCAGCAGCTCCCTCCGAGGGACAGGGGGCAAGAGCAATCAGCCCCAGCATTTT
cdr3_aa: CASSSLRGTGGKSNQPQHF
v_call: TRBV28
j_call: TRBJ1-5
d_call: TRBD1
cdr3_length: 19
clone_size: many

cdr3_nt: TGTGCCAGCAGGATGGGGACAGGGGGCCCCGGAGAGACCCAGTACTTC
cdr3_aa: CASRMGTGGPGETQYF
v_call: TRBV6-1
j_call: TRBJ2-5
d_call: TRBD1
cdr3_length: 16
clone_size: many

cdr3_nt: TGTGCCAGCAGCTTAGATGGCCAGAACACTGAAGCTTTCTTT
cdr3_aa: CASSLDGQNTEAFF
v_call: TRBV11-3
j_call: TRBJ1-1
d_call: NA
cdr3_length: 14
clone_size: few

cdr3_nt: TGTGCCAGCAGCCTCCGGGGGGACAGGGGACTTGAGACCCAGTACTTC
cdr3_aa: CASSLRGDRGLETQYF
v_call: TRBV27
j_call: TRBJ2-5
d_call: TRBD1
cdr3_length: 16
clone_size: many

cdr3_nt: TGTGCCAGCAGTGATGTCGTAGACAGGGATCACGAGCAGTACTTC
cdr3_aa: CASSDVVDRDHEQYF
v_call: TRBV6-1
j_call: TRBJ2-7
d_call: TRBD1
cdr3_length: 15
clone_size: NA

cdr3_nt: TGTGCCAGTACCTTCATGACGAACACTGAAGCTTTCTTT
cdr3_aa: CASTFMTNTEAFF
v_call: TRBV19
j_call: TRBJ1-1
d_call: NA
cdr3_length: 13
clone_size: many

cdr3_nt: TGCAGTGCTAGGACGGGAGCTGGTATTAATAGCAATCAGCCCCAGCATTTT
cdr3_aa: CSARTGAGINSNQPQHF
v_call: TRBV20-1
j_call: TRBJ1-5
d_call: NA
cdr3_length: 17
clone_size: NA

cdr3_nt: TGTGCCAGCAGCGACACAGGGGCCTACGAGCAGTACTTC
cdr3_aa: CASSDTGAYEQYF
v_call: TRBV2
j_call: TRBJ2-7
d_call: TRBD1
cdr3_length: 13
clone_size: NA

cdr3_nt: TGTGCCAGCAGCCCTGTCCACAGGGGGAATCAGCCCCAGCATTTT
cdr3_aa: CASSPVHRGNQPQHF
v_call: TRBV12-3/TRBV12-4
j_call: TRBJ1-5
d_call: TRBD1
cdr3_length: 15
clone_size: many

cdr3_nt: TGCGCCAGCAGCCAAGCCCAGACAGGGGTATATGGCTACACCTTC
cdr3_aa: CASSQAQTGVYGYTF
v_call: TRBV4-1
j_call: TRBJ1-2
d_call: TRBD1
cdr3_length: 15
clone_size: many

cdr3_nt: TGTGCCAGCAGCCTAAGGGGTTCCGACGGGGAGCTGTTTTTT
cdr3_aa: CASSLRGSDGELFF
v_call: TRBV12-3/TRBV12-4
j_call: TRBJ2-2
d_call: NA
cdr3_length: 14
clone_size: many

cdr3_nt: TGTGCCAGCAGTGACGCCATCTCAGTGTCGGGCGAGCAGTACTTC
cdr3_aa: CASSDAISVSGEQYF
v_call: TRBV6-1
j_call: TRBJ2-7
d_call: NA
cdr3_length: 15
clone_size: many

cdr3_nt: TGCAGTGCTAGAGCAGCTTGGGACACTGAAGCTTTCTTT
cdr3_aa: CSARAAWDTEAFF
v_call: TRBV20-1
j_call: TRBJ1-1
d_call: NA
cdr3_length: 13
clone_size: many

cdr3_nt: TGTGCCAGTAAGCAGAGACAGGGAAGCAATCAGCCCCAGCATTTT
cdr3_aa: CASKQRQGSNQPQHF
v_call: TRBV19
j_call: TRBJ1-5
d_call: TRBD1
cdr3_length: 15
clone_size: many

cdr3_nt: TGTGCCAGCAGCCCCGCGGTGGGGGCCAACGTCCTGACTTTC
cdr3_aa: CASSPAVGANVLTF
v_call: TRBV7-3
j_call: TRBJ2-6
d_call: NA
cdr3_length: 14
clone_size: NA

cdr3_nt: TGTGCCAGCACACTAGTGACAGGGGGCGAGACCCAGTACTTC
cdr3_aa: CASTLVTGGETQYF
v_call: TRBV12-3/TRBV12-4
j_call: TRBJ2-5
d_call: TRBD1
cdr3_length: 14
clone_size: NA

cdr3_nt: TGTGCCTGGAGTGTAAATGGCAATTCACCCCTCCACTTT
cdr3_aa: CAWSVNGNSPLHF
v_call: TRBV30
j_call: TRBJ1-6
d_call: NA
cdr3_length: 13
clone_size: NA

cdr3_nt: TGTGCCAGCAGTGAAGAGGGGGGCGAGTGGAATCAGCCCCAGCATTTT
cdr3_aa: CASSEEGGEWNQPQHF
v_call: TRBV6-1
j_call: TRBJ1-5
d_call: NA
cdr3_length: 16
clone_size: many

cdr3_nt: TGTGCCAGCAGCTCCTTTTCACCCCTCCACTTT
cdr3_aa: CASSSFSPLHF
v_call: TRBV12-3/TRBV12-4
j_call: TRBJ1-6
d_call: NA
cdr3_length: 11
clone_size: many

cdr3_nt: TGCGCCAGCAGCTCGTCTAGCGGGAGCTTAGCCGAGCAGTACTTC
cdr3_aa: CASSSSSGSLAEQYF
v_call: TRBV5-1
j_call: TRBJ2-7
d_call: TRBD2
cdr3_length: 15
clone_size: NA

cdr3_nt: TGTGCCAGCATGGGCCCGAGGGACACTGAAGCTTTCTTT
cdr3_aa: CASMGPRDTEAFF
v_call: TRBV2
j_call: TRBJ1-1
d_call: NA
cdr3_length: 13
clone_size: once

cdr3_nt: TGTGCCAGTATCGTCACAGGGCAGAACACTGAAGCTTTCTTT
cdr3_aa: CASIVTGQNTEAFF
v_call: TRBV19
j_call: TRBJ1-1
d_call: NA
cdr3_length: 14
clone_size: many

cdr3_nt: TGTGCCAGCAGCCTTCTACAGAGTCCCCAGTACTTC
cdr3_aa: CASSLLQSPQYF
v_call: TRBV7-2
j_call: TRBJ2-4
d_call: NA
cdr3_length: 12
clone_size: many

cdr3_nt: TGCAGTGCTAGTCGGGCTAGCGGGGTAGATACGCAGTATTTT
cdr3_aa: CSASRASGVDTQYF
v_call: TRBV20-1
j_call: TRBJ2-3
d_call: TRBD2
cdr3_length: 14
clone_size: few

cdr3_nt: TGTGCCAGCTCCCCCGGGACGGACAGATTCTACGAGCAGTACTTC
cdr3_aa: CASSPGTDRFYEQYF
v_call: TRBV18
j_call: TRBJ2-7
d_call: NA
cdr3_length: 15
clone_size: many

cdr3_nt: TGTGCCACCGTAGGTGGGGGTCATAGTGGTAGCAATCAGCCCCAGCATTTT
cdr3_aa: CATVGGGHSGSNQPQHF
v_call: TRBV6-2/TRBV6-3
j_call: TRBJ1-5
d_call: NA
cdr3_length: 17
clone_size: many

cdr3_nt: TGTGCCAGCAGTGTTAGGGGGCGGGAAGCTTTCTTT
cdr3_aa: CASSVRGREAFF
v_call: TRBV2
j_call: TRBJ1-1
d_call: TRBD1
cdr3_length: 12
clone_size: many

cdr3_nt: TGTGCCAGCAGCCGGGGACATAACTATGGCTACACCTTC
cdr3_aa: CASSRGHNYGYTF
v_call: TRBV7-8
j_call: TRBJ1-2
d_call: NA
cdr3_length: 13
clone_size: many